This T cell receptor beta chain was identified during a study of low-dose radiotherapy and immunotherapy resistance in tumors. Study-level background: Intravenous ipilimumab 1 mg/kg every six weeks was given with nivolumab 240 mg every two weeks. On a schedule of every two weeks, intravenous cyclophosphamide at a dose of 200 mg/m2 was delivered one day before each radiation and immunotherapy administration. Each patient took aspirin at a dose of 300 mg by mouth once daily over the course of four cycles, with dosing beginning on cycle 1 day 1.

This clonotype has at least ten counts. Time point here: after trial treatment. Treatment reported: LDRT plus nivolumab, ipilimumab, low-dose cyclophosphamide and aspirin (RACIN trial). TRAV- and TRBV-specific primers primed first-strand cDNA, covering alpha and beta chains. TCRs were amplified for around 20 PCR cycles with a constant-region primer and V-primer adapter. mRNA, after isolation, was amplified by in vitro transcription. TCRdb redid the calling of the reads with MiXCR, one entry per CDR3 protein. The sample has 60,000 or so distinct CDR3 sequences; about 23% are singletons. This TCR was recovered from a male donor with prostate cancer. Source: PBMCs, taken after low-dose radiotherapy plus immunotherapy.

The CDR3 loop is CASSEETGRTDTQYF. The CDR3 coding sequence is TGTGCCAGCAGTGAAGAGACAGGTCGCACAGATACGCAGTATTTT. This rearrangement joins TRBV13 to TRBJ2-3; possible D gene TRBD1, 6 bases. Germline V gene data show CDR1 as PRHDT and CDR2 as FYEKMQ (reference sequence). This CDR3 is 15 amino acids long. V lost 6 bases to trimming and J lost 1 base, with 14 bases between them.